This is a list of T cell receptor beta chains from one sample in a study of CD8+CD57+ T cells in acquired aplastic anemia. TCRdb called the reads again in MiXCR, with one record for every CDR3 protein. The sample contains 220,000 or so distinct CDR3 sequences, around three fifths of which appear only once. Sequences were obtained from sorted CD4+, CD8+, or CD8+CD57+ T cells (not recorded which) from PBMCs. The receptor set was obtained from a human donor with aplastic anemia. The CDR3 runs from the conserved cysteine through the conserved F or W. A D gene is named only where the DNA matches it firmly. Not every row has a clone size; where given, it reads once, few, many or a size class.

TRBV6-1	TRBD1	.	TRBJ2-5	TGTGCCAGCAATGGACAGGTCCAAGAGACCCAGTACTTC	CASNGQVQETQYF
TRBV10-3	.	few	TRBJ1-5	TGTGCCATCAGTGAGGGGCAACGCAATCAGCCCCAGCATTTT	CAISEGQRNQPQHF
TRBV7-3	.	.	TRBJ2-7	TGTGCCAGCAGTTACGGACTCGTCTCGTCCTACGAGCAGTACTTC	CASSYGLVSSYEQYF
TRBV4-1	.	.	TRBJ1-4	TGCGCCAGCAGCCGCGTCGGGGCGGCTAATGAAAAACTGTTTTTT	CASSRVGAANEKLFF
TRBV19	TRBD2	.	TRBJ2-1	TGTGCCAGTATTTCTCCGGGGGGGGGCAATGAGCAGTTCTTC	CASISPGGGNEQFF
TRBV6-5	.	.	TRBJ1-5	TGTGCCAGCAGTGACAGTATCAATCAGCCCCAGCATTTT	CASSDSINQPQHF
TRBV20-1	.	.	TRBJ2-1	TGCAGTGCTAGATCGGTAGCGTCGGACAATGAGCAGTTCTTC	CSARSVASDNEQFF
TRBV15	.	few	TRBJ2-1	TGTGCCACCAGCAGCTCTAGCCCGTATGAGCAGTTCTTC	CATSSSSPYEQFF
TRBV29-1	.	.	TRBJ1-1	TGCAGCGTTGAAGCCCAGAAGGCTCAAGCTTTCTTT	CSVEAQKAQAFF
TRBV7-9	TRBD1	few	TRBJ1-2	TGTGCCAGCAGCTACCGGGACAGGGGGCTCGGTGAAGGCTACACCTTC	CASSYRDRGLGEGYTF
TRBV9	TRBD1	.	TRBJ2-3	TGTGCCAGCAGCCTAGAGACAGGGGGCGACGGCACAGCTCCGCAGTATTTT	CASSLETGGDGTAPQYF
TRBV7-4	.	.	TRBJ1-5	TGTGCCAGCAGCTGGAAGCACCAGCATTTT	CASSWKHQHF
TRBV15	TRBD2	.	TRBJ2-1	TGTGCCACCAGCAGAGGCGGGAGGTCCTACAATGAGCAGTTCTTC	CATSRGGRSYNEQFF
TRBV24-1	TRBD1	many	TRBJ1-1	TGTGCCACCAGTGATGGACAGGGGGCCACTGAAGCTTTCTTT	CATSDGQGATEAFF
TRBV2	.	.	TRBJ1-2	TGTGCCAGCAGTGGGTTGGGACAAGTCTATGGCTACACCTTC	CASSGLGQVYGYTF
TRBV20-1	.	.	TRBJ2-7	TGCAGTGCTAGAGATTCTCGGGGCGCCTACGTCTACGAGCAGTACTTC	CSARDSRGAYVYEQYF
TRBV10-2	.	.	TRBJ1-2	TGCGCCAGCAGCATAACCAAGGACAGCTATGGCTACACCTTC	CASSITKDSYGYTF
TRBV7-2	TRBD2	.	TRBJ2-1	TGTGCCAGCAGCTCGCCACGCGGACTAGCGGGAGGGTTCAATGGGCAGTTCTTC	CASSSPRGLAGGFNGQFF
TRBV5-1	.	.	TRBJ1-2	TGTGCCAGCAGCGATCCGCCGGGCTATGGCTACACCTTC	CASSDPPGYGYTF
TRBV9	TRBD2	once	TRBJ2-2	TGTGCCAGCAGCGGGCTGGATAGCGGGTCCGGGGAGCTGTTTTTT	CASSGLDSGSGELFF
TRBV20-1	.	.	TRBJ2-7	TGCAGTGCTAGCCAGTTGTCCTACGAGCAGTACTTC	CSASQLSYEQYF
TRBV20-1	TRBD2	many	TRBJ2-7	TGCAGTGCTCCAGGACTAGCGGACTACGAGCAGTACTTC	CSAPGLADYEQYF
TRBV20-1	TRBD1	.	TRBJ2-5	TGCAGTGCAGGACCGGGACAGGGGGCCGGAGAGACCCAGTACTTC	CSAGPGQGAGETQYF
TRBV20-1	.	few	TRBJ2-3	TGCAGTGCGAAACGTAGCGGAGATACGCAGTATTTT	CSAKRSGDTQYF
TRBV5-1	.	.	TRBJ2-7	TGCGCCAGCAGCCACGGACTCGCAGGGGACATCTACGAGCAGTACTTC	CASSHGLAGDIYEQYF
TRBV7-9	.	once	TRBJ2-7	TGTGCCAGCAGCTTTTCCCGGGACGAGCAGTACTTC	CASSFSRDEQYF
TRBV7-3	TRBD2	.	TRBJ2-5	TGTGCCAGCAGTCGGAAGGGGGCCCTAGCGGGGCAAGAGACCCAGTACTTC	CASSRKGALAGQETQYF
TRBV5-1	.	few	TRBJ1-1	TGCGCCAGCAGCTCGGACGGAATGAACACTGAAGCTTTCTTT	CASSSDGMNTEAFF
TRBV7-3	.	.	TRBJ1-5	TGTGCCAGCAGCTTAGTCGGGGACGGAGGTAATCAGCCCCAGCATTTT	CASSLVGDGGNQPQHF
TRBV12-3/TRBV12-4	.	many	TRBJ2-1	TGTGCCAGCAAGATGGGGTACAATGAGCAGTTCTTC	CASKMGYNEQFF
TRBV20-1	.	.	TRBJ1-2	TGCAGTGCTGTCTCCGGGGACGGGGGAGCTTGGGGCTACACCTTC	CSAVSGDGGAWGYTF
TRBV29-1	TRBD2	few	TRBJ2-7	TGCAGCGTTGGTCGCGGGGGGGCCTACGAGCAGTACTTC	CSVGRGGAYEQYF
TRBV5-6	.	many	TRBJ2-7	TGTGCCAGCAGCTTGACACAGAGTTACGAGCAGTACTTC	CASSLTQSYEQYF
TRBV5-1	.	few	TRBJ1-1	TGCGCCAGCAGCTTGCCCCAGGGTTCGGGCACTGAAGCTTTCTTT	CASSLPQGSGTEAFF
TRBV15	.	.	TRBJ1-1	TGTGCCACCAGCAGACCATTTCCGGGACAAATGAACACTGAAGCTTTCTTT	CATSRPFPGQMNTEAFF
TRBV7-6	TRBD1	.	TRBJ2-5	TGTGCCAGCAGCTTTAGGACAGGTCTAGAGACCCAGTACTTC	CASSFRTGLETQYF